One sample yielded the 18 T cell receptor beta chains listed below, sequenced in a study of OX40 agonist ivuxolimab in advanced cancers. The library was obtained by the immunoSEQ multiplex PCR assay. TCRdb retrieved this table from immuneACCESS and kept in-frame rearrangements only. Not all clones are present; in checked studies, unresolved V genes account for under half, and no reason is known for the remainder. The sample table lists 60,000 to 75,000 clones, approximately 90% of them with a count of one. Almost 4% of the sample is in the top ten clones. The sequenced sample was CD4+ or CD8+ T cells sorted from blood, obtained in a trial of the OX40 agonist ivuxolimab. Source of these receptors: an adult with an advanced solid tumor such as melanoma, head and neck, liver or kidney cancer.

V is TRBV27 and J is TRBJ2-1, with a tentative D call TRBD1 (5 bases). Trimming took 2 bases from V and 10 from J, leaving 18 bases between them. The CDR3 sequence is 15 residues long. Germline lookup yields CDR1 MNHEY and CDR2 SMNVEV (reference sequence). The CDR3 DNA reads TGTGCCAGCAGTTTAAATGCAGGGATCCTCCTCGAGCAGTTCTTC. As protein: CASSLNAGILLEQFF.

V usage is TRBV12-5 and J usage is TRBJ2-7; 7 bases line up with TRBD1. This CDR3 region has 13 residues. Trimming cost V 5 bases and J 5 bases; bases outside gene matches: 6. Germline V CDR1 and CDR2: LGHNT, FRNRAP. Here the CDR3 DNA reads TGTGCTAGTGGTCCCGCAAGGGGGCACGAGCAGTACTTC. Amino acid sequence: CASGPARGHEQYF. The variable domain in full, with the rest retrieved from reference TRBV12-5 and TRBJ2-7, is DARVTQTPRHKVTEMGQEVTMRCQPILGHNTVFWYRQTMMQGLELLAYFRNRAPLDDSGMPKDRFSAEMPDATLATLKIQPSEPRDSAVYFCASGPARGHEQYFGPGTRLTVT.

The chain joins TRBV6-1 to TRBJ2-7; D remains unclear. Germline CDR1 is MNHNS and CDR2 is SASEGT. V lost 11 bases to trimming and J lost 3 bases, with 11 bases between them. The CDR3 sequence is 11 residues long. In DNA, the CDR3 is TGTGCCTCGCGGACCGTCTACGAGCAGTACTTC. Protein sequence: CASRTVYEQYF.

This rearrangement joins TRBV7-2 to TRBJ2-2; 8 bases line up with TRBD1. The CDR3 loop spans 16 amino acids. The J segment lost 6 bases and the V segment lost 5 bases, leaving 11 bases of the junction unmatched. Germline V gene lookup returns CDR1 SGHTA and CDR2 FQGNSA. The CDR3 DNA sequence: TGTGCCAGCAGCCCCCGGACAGGGATTCTTTCCGGGGAGCTGTTTTTT. Its translation is CASSPRTGILSGELFF. Looking up the rest from reference TRBV7-2 and TRBJ2-2 gives the full variable domain: GAGVSQSPSNKVTEKGKDVELRCDPISGHTALYWYRQSLGQGLEFLIYFQGNSAPDKSGLPSDRFSAERTGGSVSTLTIQRTQQEDSAVYLCASSPRTGILSGELFFGEGSRLTVL.

V and J are TRBV7-9 and TRBJ2-1; 10 bases line up with TRBD2. This CDR3 has 15 residues. The V segment lost 3 bases and the J segment 6 bases; nucleotides outside the gene matches: 5. Germline V gives CDR1 SEHNR, CDR2 FQNEAQ (reference sequence). The CDR3 DNA follows: TGTGCCAGCAGCTTGAGACTAGCGGGCAGCAATGAGCAGTTCTTC. This sequence encodes CASSLRLAGSNEQFF.

This clone appeared a few times. The chain uses TRBV23-1 and TRBJ2-5; D unclear. Being an ORF, TRBV23-1 has a function that is uncertain. This CDR3 has 16 residues. Trimming cost V 2 bases and J 3 bases, with 16 bases left between them. CDR3 region: CASSQETVVGKETQYF. CDR3 coding DNA: TGCGCCAGCAGTCAAGAGACGGTCGTGGGGAAAGAGACCCAGTACTTC.

The chain uses TRBV7-8 and TRBJ1-1; D is ambiguous. In germline, CDR1 is SGHVS, CDR2 FQNEAQ. CDR3 length: 14 residues. Trimming stripped 4 bases from V and 10 bases from J, with 19 bases between. The CDR3 loop is CASSSTYSFGVAFF. The CDR3 region has the DNA TGTGCCAGCAGCTCAACCTACTCCTTCGGCGTAGCTTTCTTT.

V usage is TRBV6-5 and J usage is TRBJ1-1; maybe TRBD1 (5 bases). This CDR3 has 14 residues. V was clipped by 0 bases and J by 8 bases, with 13 bases between them. Germline V lookup: CDR1 MNHEY, CDR2 SVGAGI. CDR3 loop: CASSYSGWRTEAFF. CDR3 nucleotide sequence: TGTGCCAGCAGTTACTCGGGGTGGCGGACAGAAGCTTTCTTT.

This rearrangement joins TRBV11-3 to TRBJ1-2; D not certain. The CDR3 has 15 residues. Germline CDR1 SGHNT, CDR2 YENEEA. Trimming removed 1 base at V and 0 bases at J, with 9 bases between. The CDR3 coding sequence is TGTGCCAGCAGCTTAGGGGAAGTAGCTAACTATGGCTACACCTTC. It yields the protein CASSLGEVANYGYTF.

The genes are TRBV2 and TRBJ1-2; D call uncertain. The germline gives CDR1 SNHLY, CDR2 FYNNEI. The CDR3 extends over 12 amino acids. V was trimmed by 5 bases and J by 8 bases, leaving 12 bases between them. The CDR3 reads CASSLGPGGYTF. The DNA of the CDR3 is TGTGCCAGCAGTCTAGGGCCCGGAGGCTACACCTTC.

The CDR3 DNA reads as TGTGCCAGCAGTGAAGGGACACCTCTCTATGGCTACACCTTC. This gives the protein CASSEGTPLYGYTF. The chain links TRBV25-1 to TRBJ1-2; D might be TRBD1 (6 bases). The germline gives CDR1 MGHDK, CDR2 SYGVNS. V was clipped by 2 bases and J by 4 bases, with 11 bases between them. The CDR3 runs 14 residues.

This rearrangement joins TRBV5-5 to TRBJ2-3; TRBD2 matches 14 bases. Germline V gives CDR1 SGHKS, CDR2 YYEKEE (reference sequence). The V gene end was trimmed by 3 bases and the J gene end by 2 bases; junction bases not matched to a gene: 5. The CDR3 loop spans 17 amino acids. CDR3 in amino acids: CASSSGLAGALTDTQYF. CDR3 nucleotides: TGTGCCAGCAGCTCGGGACTAGCGGGGGCGCTCACAGATACGCAGTATTTT.

The chain recombines TRBV6-5 with TRBJ1-1, with D perhaps matching TRBD1 (5 bases). Germline V CDR1 and CDR2: MNHEY, SVGAGI. V lost 7 bases and J 9 bases, leaving 15 bases between the germline ends. The CDR3 loop spans 12 amino acids. In nucleotides, the CDR3 is TGTGCCAGCAAAGCAAGGGACGAAAAAGCTTTCTTT. It translates to CASKARDEKAFF.

The chain is built from TRBV6-6 and TRBJ1-5, with TRBD1 identical over 8 bases. CDR3 length: 14 amino acids. The trim removed 8 bases at V and 4 bases at J, leaving 7 bases unmatched. Germline CDR1 and CDR2: MNHNY and SVGAGI (reference sequence). Here the CDR3 reads CASLWGQANQPQHF. The CDR3 region has the DNA TGTGCCAGCCTTTGGGGACAGGCGAATCAGCCCCAGCATTTT.

The chain links TRBV5-4 to TRBJ1-6; D unclear. Germline CDR1 SGHNT, CDR2 YYREEE (reference sequence). This CDR3 has 16 residues. V lost 4 bases and J lost 4, with 15 bases in between. Written as DNA, the CDR3 is TGTGCCAGCAGCACGAGAAGGACGGCATATAATTCACCCCTCCACTTT. Translated, it gives CASSTRRTAYNSPLHF.

The gene calls are TRBV11-3 and TRBJ2-5; D perhaps matches TRBD2 (5 bases). Between the trimmed V and J ends, which lost 8 bases and 5 bases, there was a span of 9 bases. CDR1 is SGHNT, CDR2 YENEEA, per germline. The CDR3 totals 11 residues. The chain's CDR3 is CASSRGETQYF. The CDR3 DNA sequence: TGTGCCAGCTCAAGAGGGGAGACCCAGTACTTC.

The chain recombines TRBV19 with TRBJ1-3; perhaps TRBD1 as D (5 bases). With 4 bases removed from V and 4 bases from J, the gap between germline ends came to 14 bases. CDR1 LNHDA and CDR2 SQIVND come from the germline V gene (reference sequence). The CDR3 is 15 residues long. For the CDR3, the DNA is TGTGCCAGTAGTAGCGGGGCCGTCGCGGGAAACACCATATATTTT. Its translation: CASSSGAVAGNTIYF.

The chain couples TRBV27 to TRBJ2-5; perhaps D is TRBD1 or TRBD2 (5 bases each). CDR3 length: 14 amino acids. V lost 5 bases, J lost 1 base, and 11 bases lay in between. Germline CDR1 MNHEY, CDR2 SMNVEV (reference sequence). The CDR3 nucleotides read TGTGCCAGCAGTAACTTCGGGGCCCAAGAGACCCAGTACTTC. Amino acids: CASSNFGAQETQYF.